This note documents a single T cell receptor (beta chain) sequence. Sequenced by immunoSEQ multiplex PCR; TCRdb stores in-frame clones only, minus some. Among under 1,900,000 clones listed, 97% to 99% were seen once. With V trimmed by 4 bases and J by 4 bases, 5 bases remained unmatched. The CDR3 length is 14 residues. Germline values: CDR1 MNHNS, CDR2 SASEGT. The data originate from a study of shared clonotypes between healthy human individuals. This chain links TRBV6-1 with TRBJ1-2, with 8 positions matching TRBD1. The sequenced material came from naive CD4+ T cells sorted from blood. Subset: CD45RA+ positively selected. The TCR sequence derives from a young man in good health. The CDR3 nucleotides read TGTGCCAGCAGTGCTCCGGACAGGGTCTATGGCTACACCTTC. It is translated as CASSAPDRVYGYTF.